Listed below are T cell receptor beta chains from one sample, sequenced in a study of blood T cell repertoires in COVID-19. The assay was immunoSEQ multiplex PCR, and TCRdb's table has in-frame clones only and misses some. Of 110,000 to 150,000 clones listed, 70% to 90% are singletons. Sequenced: peripheral blood. These receptors originate from a woman of 80 years or more with acute or convalescent COVID-19. The conserved cysteine and the conserved F or W are not part of the CDR3 here.

v_call: TRBV3-1/TRBV3-2
cdr3_aa: ASSPDRGIFYGYT

v_call: TRBV15
cdr3_aa: ATSRAAGLRNQPQH

v_call: TRBV6-5
cdr3_aa: ASSSGAGGVRNEQF

v_call: TRBV27
cdr3_aa: AWRYGYT

v_call: TRBV27
cdr3_aa: ASSSRQHSGNTIY

v_call: TRBV7-2
cdr3_aa: ASSAPGGGSNQPQH

v_call: TRBV7-8
cdr3_aa: ASSSGGMGSTEAF

v_call: TRBV30
cdr3_aa: AWSVGTVNSPLH

v_call: TRBV6-6
cdr3_aa: ASTYGGGSNQPQH

v_call: TRBV28
cdr3_aa: ASRETSGGAGETQY

v_call: TRBV7-3
cdr3_aa: ASSQTGAHSGGYT

v_call: TRBV7-2
cdr3_aa: ASSTRQGAEQPQH

v_call: TRBV19
cdr3_aa: ASSIAGGNTGELF

v_call: TRBV6-2/TRBV6-3
cdr3_aa: ASSRDRDYGYT

v_call: TRBV4-2
cdr3_aa: ASSHARGQGADTQY

v_call: TRBV7-3
cdr3_aa: ASSIDRGIAYEQY

v_call: TRBV18
cdr3_aa: ASSLGTGNQPQH

v_call: TRBV6-5
cdr3_aa: ASTPGQGGEKLF

v_call: TRBV3-1/TRBV3-2
cdr3_aa: ASSHPGTAYEQY

v_call: TRBV6-6
cdr3_aa: ASSRDRPDYGYT

v_call: TRBV27
cdr3_aa: ASSLYPPENYGYT

v_call: TRBV18
cdr3_aa: ASSPQGRGYT

v_call: TRBV18
cdr3_aa: ASSPPSPTEAF

v_call: TRBV5-4
cdr3_aa: ASSFTGETEAF

v_call: TRBV6-5
cdr3_aa: ASSFLSANSYNEQF

v_call: TRBV2
cdr3_aa: ASTASGGYEQY

v_call: TRBV29-1
cdr3_aa: SGGTDYGYT

v_call: TRBV9
cdr3_aa: ASSLDGGEKLF

v_call: TRBV2
cdr3_aa: ASSVRGLGQPQH

v_call: TRBV7-2
cdr3_aa: ASSLDQGTYNEQF

v_call: TRBV18
cdr3_aa: ASSPNRQQAATNEKLF

v_call: TRBV18
cdr3_aa: ASSPVAGGETQY

v_call: TRBV18
cdr3_aa: ASSPSGGKGFGSPLH

v_call: TRBV10-2
cdr3_aa: ASRKLAGSSYEQY

v_call: TRBV6-5
cdr3_aa: ASSYSRVEETQY

v_call: TRBV4-2
cdr3_aa: ASSPYGESQPQH

v_call: TRBV2
cdr3_aa: ASRQGARANQPQH

v_call: TRBV3-1/TRBV3-2
cdr3_aa: ASSLDWGVTGNTIY

v_call: TRBV18
cdr3_aa: ASSPRATTNEQF